This is a list of T cell receptor beta chains from one sample in a study of PD-1 blockade in classical Hodgkin lymphoma. Profiled with immunoSEQ multiplex PCR; TCRdb holds only in-frame clones, not every one. The sample consists of tens of thousands of clones, 75% to 85% of them appearing once. The sequencing here drew on peripheral blood mononuclear cells (PBMCs), taken before the fourth cycle of nivolumab. The receptors derive from a human donor with classical Hodgkin lymphoma. CDR3s include the opening cysteine and the closing phenylalanine or tryptophan. D genes are given only for firm matches. For some rows the clone size is stated as once, few or many, or as a class when expanded; others skip it.

j_call,d_call,v_call,clone_size,cdr3_nt,cdr3_aa
TRBJ1-5,-,TRBV27,-,TGTGCCAGCAGTTGGAGGGGGGATAGCAATCAGCCCCAGCATTTT,CASSWRGDSNQPQHF
TRBJ1-1,-,TRBV11-2,-,TGTGCCAGCAGCTTAGAGAGGATCAGGGAAGCTTTCTTT,CASSLERIREAFF
TRBJ2-3,-,TRBV7-7,few,TGTGCCAGCAGCCTCAGCAGTTCGGGGCTAGGAGGCACGCAGTATTTT,CASSLSSSGLGGTQYF
TRBJ2-7,TRBD2,TRBV18,-,TGTGCCAGCTCACCTACGGGAGGGCCCCTATCTAGCGAGCAGTACTTC,CASSPTGGPLSSEQYF
TRBJ2-2,-,TRBV5-6,-,TGTGCCAGCAGCTTGGCCGGCCTCTACAACACCGGGGAGCTGTTTTTT,CASSLAGLYNTGELFF
TRBJ2-4,-,TRBV25-1,-,TGTGCCAGCAGTCGACCGGGGAGCTCCAAAAACATTCAGTACTTC,CASSRPGSSKNIQYF
TRBJ1-5,TRBD1,TRBV19,few,TGTGCCAGTAGTCCGCCCCCGGGACAGGGTCGGACCCAGCATTTT,CASSPPPGQGRTQHF
TRBJ1-5,-,TRBV12-5,-,TGTGCTAGTGGCCCGGGGTACAATCAGCCCCAGCATTTT,CASGPGYNQPQHF
TRBJ2-7,-,TRBV28,-,TGTGCCAGCAGCTCCCCCCTCTGGGAGCAGTACTTC,CASSSPLWEQYF
TRBJ1-4,-,TRBV18,-,TGTGCCAGCTCACTTCGGACAGACGCAACTAATGAAAAACTGTTTTTT,CASSLRTDATNEKLFF
TRBJ2-2,-,TRBV2,-,TGTGCCAGCAGCGTCGGACCCGAGGAGCTGTTTTTT,CASSVGPEELFF
TRBJ1-3,-,TRBV6-6,-,TGTGCCACGTTGGATCGACACGGGGCTGGAAACACCATATATTTT,CATLDRHGAGNTIYF
TRBJ2-1,-,TRBV7-3,-,TGTGCCAGCAGCTTAACTGCCGGGAGCTACAATGAGCAGTTCTTC,CASSLTAGSYNEQFF
TRBJ2-1,-,TRBV18,-,TGTGCCAGCTCACCACCGAGCGGATACAATGAGCAGTTCTTC,CASSPPSGYNEQFF
TRBJ2-1,-,TRBV30,few,TGTGCCTGGAGTGGCTTTAGCGGCTCCTACAATGAGCAGTTCTTC,CAWSGFSGSYNEQFF
TRBJ1-5,TRBD1,TRBV28,-,TGTGCCAGCAGTTTAGGGCAGGGGGCGATGGGTAATCAGCCCCAGCATTTT,CASSLGQGAMGNQPQHF
TRBJ2-7,-,TRBV11-2,-,TGTGCCAGCAGCTTCGCCGAGGGCGTTTACGAGCAGTACTTC,CASSFAEGVYEQYF
TRBJ2-1,TRBD2,TRBV11-1,-,TGTGCCAGCAGCTTTCGGCTAGCGGTCAATGAGCAGTTCTTC,CASSFRLAVNEQFF
TRBJ2-7,-,TRBV5-4,-,TGTGCCAGCAGCTTGGTTGGGGCTCACGAGCAGTACTTC,CASSLVGAHEQYF
TRBJ2-5,-,TRBV11-2,-,TGTGCCAGCAGCTTAGATCGGGAGACCCAGTACTTC,CASSLDRETQYF
TRBJ2-5,-,TRBV5-1,once,TGCGCCAGCAGCTTGGAGGGGCAAGAGACCCAGTACTTC,CASSLEGQETQYF
TRBJ1-3,-,TRBV6-5,-,TGTGCCAGCAGTATGACGGATGGAAACACCATATATTTT,CASSMTDGNTIYF
TRBJ2-1,TRBD2,TRBV19,once,TGTGCCGTTTCTATGGGAGGGTACGGCAATGAGCAGTTCTTC,CAVSMGGYGNEQFF
TRBJ2-1,-,TRBV20-1,-,TGCAGTGCCAGACCTAGCGTTGAGCAGTTCTTC,CSARPSVEQFF
TRBJ1-1,TRBD1,TRBV28,-,TGTGCCAGCAGTGTCACAGGGGTCGCTGAAGCTTTCTTT,CASSVTGVAEAFF
TRBJ2-5,TRBD2,TRBV11-2,-,TGTGCCAGCAGACCCGGGACTAAAGAGACCCAGTACTTC,CASRPGTKETQYF
TRBJ1-1,TRBD1,TRBV30,-,TGTGCCTGGAGTGTAAAGGGGGACAGGGTGTCTTTCTTT,CAWSVKGDRVSFF
TRBJ2-7,TRBD2,TRBV15,-,TGTGCCACCAGCAGGACTAGCGGGAGCTTGCACGAGCAGTACTTC,CATSRTSGSLHEQYF
TRBJ1-1,-,TRBV6-1,few,TGTGCCAGCAGTGACCAAGCTTTCTTT,CASSDQAFF
TRBJ1-5,-,TRBV2,many,TGTGCCAGCAGTGGGGCAGGGTATCAGCCCCAGCATTTT,CASSGAGYQPQHF
TRBJ1-1,-,TRBV5-5,-,TGTGCCAGCAGCATCCGGGTGCAGGGTGAAGCTTTCTTT,CASSIRVQGEAFF
TRBJ1-1,-,TRBV18,-,TGTGCCAGCCTCCTACCGGAGAACACTGAAGCTTTCTTT,CASLLPENTEAFF
TRBJ2-7,TRBD2,TRBV9,-,TGTGCCAGCAGCCCAAGGACTAGCGGAGCCTACGAGCAGTACTTC,CASSPRTSGAYEQYF
TRBJ2-1,TRBD2,TRBV19,-,TGTGCCAGTAGTCCTCGGGGCGCCAGCGGGAGATCCTACAATGAGCAGTTCTTC,CASSPRGASGRSYNEQFF
TRBJ2-1,-,TRBV19,many,TGTGCCAGTAGTATTAGGTTAAATGAGCAGTTCTTC,CASSIRLNEQFF